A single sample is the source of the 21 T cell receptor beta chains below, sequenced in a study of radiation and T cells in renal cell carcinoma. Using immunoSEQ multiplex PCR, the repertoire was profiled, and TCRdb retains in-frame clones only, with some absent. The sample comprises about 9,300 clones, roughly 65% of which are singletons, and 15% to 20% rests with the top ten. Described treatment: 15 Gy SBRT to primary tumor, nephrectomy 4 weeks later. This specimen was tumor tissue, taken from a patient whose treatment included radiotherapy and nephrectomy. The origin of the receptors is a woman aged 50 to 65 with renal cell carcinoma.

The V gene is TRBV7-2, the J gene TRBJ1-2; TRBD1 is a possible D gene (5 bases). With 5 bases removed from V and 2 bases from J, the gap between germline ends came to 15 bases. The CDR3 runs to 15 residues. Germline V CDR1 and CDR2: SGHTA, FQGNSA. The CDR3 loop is CASSENSGANYGYTF. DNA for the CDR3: TGTGCCAGCAGCGAGAACTCTGGGGCGAACTATGGCTACACCTTC. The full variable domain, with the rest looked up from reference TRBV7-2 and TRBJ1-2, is GAGVSQSPSNKVTEKGKDVELRCDPISGHTALYWYRQSLGQGLEFLIYFQGNSAPDKSGLPSDRFSAERTGGSVSTLTIQRTQQEDSAVYLCASSENSGANYGYTFGSGTRLTVV.

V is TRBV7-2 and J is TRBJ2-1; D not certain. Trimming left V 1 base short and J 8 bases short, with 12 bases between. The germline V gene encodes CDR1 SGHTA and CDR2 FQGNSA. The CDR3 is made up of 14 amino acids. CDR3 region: CASSLDGPLDEQFF. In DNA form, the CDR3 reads TGTGCCAGCAGCTTAGACGGGCCGCTGGATGAGCAGTTCTTC.

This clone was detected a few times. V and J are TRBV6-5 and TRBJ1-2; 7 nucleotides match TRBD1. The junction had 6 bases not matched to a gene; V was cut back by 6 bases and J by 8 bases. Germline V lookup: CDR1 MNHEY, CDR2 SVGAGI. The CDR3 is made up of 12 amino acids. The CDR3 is CASRPDRFGYTF. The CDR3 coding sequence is TGTGCCAGCAGGCCGGACAGGTTCGGCTACACCTTC.

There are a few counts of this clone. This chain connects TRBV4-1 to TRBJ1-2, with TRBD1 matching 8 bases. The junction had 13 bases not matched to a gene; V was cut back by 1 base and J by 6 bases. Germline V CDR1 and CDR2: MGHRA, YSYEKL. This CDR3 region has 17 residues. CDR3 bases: TGCGCCAGCAGCCAAGGAGAGACAGGGGCATTTAGAGATGGCTACACCTTC. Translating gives CASSQGETGAFRDGYTF.

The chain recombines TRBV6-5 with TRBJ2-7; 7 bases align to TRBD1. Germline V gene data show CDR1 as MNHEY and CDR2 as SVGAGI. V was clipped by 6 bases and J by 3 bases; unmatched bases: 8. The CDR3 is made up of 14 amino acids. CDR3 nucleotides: TGTGCCAGCAGCCACAGGGACAGCCTCTACGAGCAGTACTTC. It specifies CASSHRDSLYEQYF.

For the CDR3, the DNA is TGTGCCAGCAGCTTGGCGCAGGGAAGGCAAGAGACCCAGTACTTC. It yields the protein CASSLAQGRQETQYF. This chain links TRBV5-6 with TRBJ2-5; weak D call: TRBD1 (5 bases). Germline CDR1 is SGHDT and CDR2 is YYEEEE. V lost 0 bases, J lost 2 bases, and 11 bases lay in between. This CDR3 is built from 15 residues. Full variable domain (outside the CDR3, taken from reference TRBV5-6 and TRBJ2-5): DAGVTQSPTHLIKTRGQQVTLRCSPKSGHDTVSWYQQALGQGPQFIFQYYEEEERQRGNFPDRFSGHQFPNYSSELNVNALLLGDSALYLCASSLAQGRQETQYFGPGTRLLVL.

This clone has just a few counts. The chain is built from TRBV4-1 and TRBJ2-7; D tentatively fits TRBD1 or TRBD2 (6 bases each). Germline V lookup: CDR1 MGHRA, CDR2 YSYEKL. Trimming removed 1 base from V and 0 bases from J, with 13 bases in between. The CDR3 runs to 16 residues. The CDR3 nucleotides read TGCGCCAGCAGCCAAGTTCCACAGGGACTCTCCTACGAGCAGTACTTC. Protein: CASSQVPQGLSYEQYF.

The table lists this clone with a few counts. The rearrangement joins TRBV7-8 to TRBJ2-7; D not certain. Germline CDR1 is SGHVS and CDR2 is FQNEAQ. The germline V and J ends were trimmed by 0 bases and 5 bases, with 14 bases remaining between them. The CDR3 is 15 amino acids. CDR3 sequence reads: CASSLAESTTHEQYF. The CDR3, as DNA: TGTGCCAGCAGCTTAGCGGAGAGCACGACGCACGAGCAGTACTTC.

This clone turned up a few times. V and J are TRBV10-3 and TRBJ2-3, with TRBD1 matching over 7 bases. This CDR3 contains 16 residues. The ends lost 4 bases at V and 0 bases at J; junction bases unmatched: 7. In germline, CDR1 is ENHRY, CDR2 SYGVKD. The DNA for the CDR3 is TGTGCCATCAGTGGGCCCGGGACAGTCAGCACAGATACGCAGTATTTT. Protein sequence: CAISGPGTVSTDTQYF.

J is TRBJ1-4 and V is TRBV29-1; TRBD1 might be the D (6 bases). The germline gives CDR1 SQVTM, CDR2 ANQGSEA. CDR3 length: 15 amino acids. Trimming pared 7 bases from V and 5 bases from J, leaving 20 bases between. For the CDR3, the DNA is TGCAGCGCGAGAACAGGGAATCAGCCGAATGAAAAACTGTTTTTT. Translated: CSARTGNQPNEKLFF.

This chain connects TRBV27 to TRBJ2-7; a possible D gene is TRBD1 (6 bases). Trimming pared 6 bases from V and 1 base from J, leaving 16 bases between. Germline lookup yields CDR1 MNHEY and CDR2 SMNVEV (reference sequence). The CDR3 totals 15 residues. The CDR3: CASRPTGQRSYEQYF. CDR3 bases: TGTGCCAGCAGACCGACAGGACAGAGGTCCTACGAGCAGTACTTC.

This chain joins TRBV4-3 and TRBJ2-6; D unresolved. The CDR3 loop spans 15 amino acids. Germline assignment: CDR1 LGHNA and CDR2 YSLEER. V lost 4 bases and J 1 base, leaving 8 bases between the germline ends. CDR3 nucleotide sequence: TGCGCCAGCAGCCCCATAGATTCTGGGGCCAACGTCCTGACTTTC. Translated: CASSPIDSGANVLTF.

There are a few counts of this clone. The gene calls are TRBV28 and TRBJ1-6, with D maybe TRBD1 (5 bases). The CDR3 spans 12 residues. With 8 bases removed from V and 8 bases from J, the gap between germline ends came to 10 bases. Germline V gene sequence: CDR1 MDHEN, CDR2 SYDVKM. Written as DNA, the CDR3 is TGTGCCAGCTCCCCGGGGGATTCACCCCTCCACTTT. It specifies CASSPGDSPLHF. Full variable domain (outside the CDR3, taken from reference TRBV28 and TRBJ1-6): DVKVTQSSRYLVKRTGEKVFLECVQDMDHENMFWYRQDPGLGLRLIYFSYDVKMKEKGDIPEGYSVSREKKERFSLILESASTNQTSMYLCASSPGDSPLHFGNGTRLTVT.

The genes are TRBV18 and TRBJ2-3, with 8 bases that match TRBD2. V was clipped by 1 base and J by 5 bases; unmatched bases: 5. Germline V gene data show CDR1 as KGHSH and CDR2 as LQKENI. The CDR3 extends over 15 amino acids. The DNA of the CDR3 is TGTGCCAGCTCACCACGGGAGCGGGAGTTAGATACGCAGTATTTT. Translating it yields CASSPRERELDTQYF.

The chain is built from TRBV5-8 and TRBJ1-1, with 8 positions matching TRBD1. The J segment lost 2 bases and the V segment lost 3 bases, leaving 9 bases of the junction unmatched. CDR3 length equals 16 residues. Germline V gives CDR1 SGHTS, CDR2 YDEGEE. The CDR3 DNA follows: TGTGCCAGCAGCTCCTACTCGACAGGGGAAAACACTGAAGCTTTCTTT. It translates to CASSSYSTGENTEAFF.

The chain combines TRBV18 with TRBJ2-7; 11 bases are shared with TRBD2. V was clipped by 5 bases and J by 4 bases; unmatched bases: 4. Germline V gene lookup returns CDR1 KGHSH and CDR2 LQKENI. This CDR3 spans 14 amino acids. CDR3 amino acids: CASSTLAGGYEQYF. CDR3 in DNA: TGTGCCAGCTCAACCCTAGCGGGGGGATACGAGCAGTACTTC.

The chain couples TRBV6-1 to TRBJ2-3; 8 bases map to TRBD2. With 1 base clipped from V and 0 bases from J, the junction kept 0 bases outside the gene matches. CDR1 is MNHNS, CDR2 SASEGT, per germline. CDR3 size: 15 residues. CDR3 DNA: TGTGCCAGCAGTGAAGTAGCGGGAAGCACAGATACGCAGTATTTT. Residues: CASSEVAGSTDTQYF.

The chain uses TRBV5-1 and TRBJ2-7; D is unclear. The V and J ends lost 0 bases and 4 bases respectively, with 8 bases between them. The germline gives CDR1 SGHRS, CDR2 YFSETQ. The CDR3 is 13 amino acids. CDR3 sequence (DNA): TGCGCCAGCAGCTTGGTAGGCGGTTACGAGCAGTACTTC. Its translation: CASSLVGGYEQYF.

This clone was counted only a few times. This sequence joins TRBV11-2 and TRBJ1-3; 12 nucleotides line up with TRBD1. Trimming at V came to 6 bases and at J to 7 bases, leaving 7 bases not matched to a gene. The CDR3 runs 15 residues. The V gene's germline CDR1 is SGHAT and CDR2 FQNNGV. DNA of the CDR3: TGTGCCAGCAGTTCCGGGACAGGGGGCTGGAACACCATATATTTT. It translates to CASSSGTGGWNTIYF.

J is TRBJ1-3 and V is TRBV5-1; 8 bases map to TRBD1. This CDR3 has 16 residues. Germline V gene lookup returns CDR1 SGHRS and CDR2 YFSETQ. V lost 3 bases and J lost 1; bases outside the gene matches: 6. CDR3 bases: TGCGCCAGCAGCTACCAGGGGGCTCGATCTGGAAACACCATATATTTT. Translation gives CASSYQGARSGNTIYF.

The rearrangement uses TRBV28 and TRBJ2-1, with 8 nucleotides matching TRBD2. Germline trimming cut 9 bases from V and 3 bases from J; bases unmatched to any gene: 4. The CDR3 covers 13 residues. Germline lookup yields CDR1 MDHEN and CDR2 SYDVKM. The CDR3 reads CASQRGIYNEQFF. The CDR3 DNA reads TGTGCCAGTCAGCGGGGGATCTACAATGAGCAGTTCTTC.